Following are 19 T cell receptor beta chains from one sample sequenced in a study of cytomegalovirus exposure and HLA in healthy donors. Produced via immunoSEQ multiplex PCR; TCRdb's table is partial and in-frame only. Altogether 170,000 or so clones are present, about 80% being singletons, with the ten largest covering roughly 2.8%. Sequenced: PBMCs. Receptors were obtained from a woman younger than 30 in good health and CMV-seropositive.

The chain links TRBV5-1 to TRBJ1-1; TRBD1 might be the D (6 bases). Trimming removed 2 bases at V and 4 bases at J, with 12 bases between. Germline CDR1 SGHRS, CDR2 YFSETQ. The CDR3 is 14 residues long. Written as DNA, the CDR3 is TGCGCCAGCAGCTTCGGGGGGCGCGGCACTGAAGCTTTCTTT. Its translation is CASSFGGRGTEAFF. Based on the CDR3 plus reference TRBV5-1 and TRBJ1-1, the full variable domain is KAGVTQTPRYLIKTRGQQVTLSCSPISGHRSVSWYQQTPGQGLQFLFEYFSETQRNKGNFPGRFSGRQFSNSRSEMNVSTLELGDSALYLCASSFGGRGTEAFFGQGTRLTVV.

The gene calls are TRBV6-4 and TRBJ2-1, with D possibly being TRBD2 (5 bases). The CDR3 sequence is 15 residues long. Trimming pared 5 bases from V and 2 bases from J, leaving 13 bases between. Germline values: CDR1 MRHNA, CDR2 SNTAGT. DNA for the CDR3: TGTGCCAGCAGTCGACGGACGGGGACCTACAATGAGCAGTTCTTC. It codes for CASSRRTGTYNEQFF.

The gene calls are TRBV6-6 and TRBJ2-5; 9 bases line up with TRBD1. V lost 6 bases and J lost 6; bases outside the gene matches: 5. CDR1 is MNHNY and CDR2 is SVGAGI in the germline V gene (reference sequence). This CDR3 is 13 amino acids long. The CDR3, as DNA: TGTGCCAGCAGACACGACAGGGGGAAGACCCAGTACTTC. It yields the protein CASRHDRGKTQYF.

This clone has a single count. The chain is built from TRBV7-3 and TRBJ1-6; D is unclear. Germline assignment: CDR1 SGHTA and CDR2 FQGTGA. The V end lost 4 bases, the J end lost 12 bases, and 4 bases lay between the germline ends. The CDR3 covers 10 residues. The CDR3 protein is CASSSLPLHF. The CDR3 DNA reads as TGTGCCAGCAGCTCCCTACCCCTCCACTTT.

This rearrangement joins TRBV5-6 to TRBJ2-1, with D maybe TRBD2 (6 bases). Germline values: CDR1 SGHDT, CDR2 YYEEEE. The CDR3 contains 16 residues. The V and J ends lost 1 base and 2 bases respectively, with 13 bases between them. CDR3 in amino acids: CASSLYRLGAYNEQFF. The CDR3 DNA reads as TGTGCCAGCAGCTTGTATAGACTAGGGGCCTACAATGAGCAGTTCTTC.

The J gene is TRBJ2-7, the V gene TRBV19, with D perhaps TRBD2 (5 bases). V was clipped by 5 bases and J by 9 bases, with 17 bases between them. The CDR3 has 13 residues. From germline, CDR1 is LNHDA and CDR2 SQIVND (reference sequence). Here the CDR3 DNA reads TGTGCCAGTAGTGCCCTCGGGGTTGCGGGGCAGTACTTC. It specifies CASSALGVAGQYF. Based on the CDR3 plus reference TRBV19 and TRBJ2-7, the full variable domain is DGGITQSPKYLFRKEGQNVTLSCEQNLNHDAMYWYRQDPGQGLRLIYYSQIVNDFQKGDIAEGYSVSREKKESFPLTVTSAQKNPTAFYLCASSALGVAGQYFGPGTRLTVT.

V and J are TRBV7-6 and TRBJ2-1, with a weak D call TRBD1 (6 bases). The CDR3 totals 15 residues. V was cut by 1 base and J by 4 bases, with 11 bases left in between. Per germline, CDR1 SGHVS and CDR2 FNYEAQ. Here the CDR3 reads CASSLDTGRYNEQFF. The CDR3 DNA reads as TGTGCCAGCAGCTTAGATACAGGGAGATACAATGAGCAGTTCTTC.

This clone was observed once. The gene calls are TRBV9 and TRBJ1-5, with 11 bases identical to TRBD1. Germline lookup yields CDR1 SGDLS and CDR2 YYNGEE. The trim removed 3 bases at V and 6 bases at J, leaving 5 bases unmatched. CDR3 length: 15 amino acids. The CDR3 here is CASSGTGGAGQPQHF. The CDR3 nucleotides are TGTGCCAGCAGCGGGACAGGGGGCGCGGGTCAGCCCCAGCATTTT.

This chain joins TRBV7-4 and TRBJ2-7; 10 bases align to TRBD2. CDR1 and CDR2 (germline): SGHVT, SQSDAQ. The CDR3 extends over 14 amino acids. Unmatched junction bases numbered 4, after V lost 5 bases and J lost 3 bases. CDR3 in amino acids: CASSPSGGNYEQYF. The CDR3 bases are TGTGCCAGCAGCCCTAGCGGGGGCAACTACGAGCAGTACTTC.

The gene calls are TRBV6-6 and TRBJ2-2, with 8 positions matching TRBD1. The CDR3 totals 15 residues. Germline V lookup: CDR1 MNHNY, CDR2 SVGAGI (reference sequence). V was pared by 5 bases and J by 13 bases, with 15 bases of the junction left unmatched. DNA of the CDR3: TGTGCCAGCAGTCCTCGCGTGGGGACAGGCTCGGGGCTGTTTTTT. Its translation: CASSPRVGTGSGLFF.

This clone has a single count. The chain has TRBV5-4 and TRBJ2-7; possible D gene TRBD2, 5 bases. Per the germline V gene, CDR1 is SGHNT and CDR2 is YYREEE (reference sequence). This CDR3 has 12 residues. With 4 bases removed from V and 4 bases from J, the gap between germline ends came to 9 bases. The CDR3 coding sequence is TGTGCCAGCAGCACGAGCGGATACGAGCAGTACTTC. Protein product: CASSTSGYEQYF.

Only a few counts were recorded for this clone. V and J are TRBV20-1 and TRBJ1-1; D gene unclear. From germline, CDR1 is DFQATT and CDR2 SNEGSKA (reference sequence). The CDR3 has 11 amino acids. The CDR3 here is CSLLLLTEAFF. The CDR3 DNA sequence: TGCAGCCTTCTACTCCTCACTGAAGCTTTCTTT.

The chain employs TRBV11-2 and TRBJ2-5; TRBD2 might be the D (5 bases). Germline V lookup: CDR1 SGHAT, CDR2 FQNNGV. This CDR3 contains 15 residues. V lost 1 base to trimming and J lost 8 bases, with 17 bases between them. The CDR3 here is CASSLVTASSVTQYF. The CDR3 DNA sequence: TGTGCCAGCAGCTTAGTTACGGCTAGCTCAGTAACCCAGTACTTC.

The gene calls are TRBV5-6 and TRBJ2-5; 9 nucleotides match TRBD1. Losses at the gene ends were 5 bases for V and 1 base for J; bases not matched to a gene: 9. Germline loops: CDR1 SGHDT, CDR2 YYEEEE. The CDR3 has 16 residues. DNA for the CDR3: TGTGCCAGCAGTTCCCGGGACAGGGATTTCCAAGAGACCCAGTACTTC. This encodes CASSSRDRDFQETQYF.

V usage is TRBV9 and J usage is TRBJ2-7, with TRBD2 as a possible D gene (5 bases). Germline-derived CDR1 and CDR2 are SGDLS and YYNGEE. CDR3 length: 12 residues. Between the trimmed V and J ends, which lost 4 bases and 7 bases, there was a span of 12 bases. This chain's CDR3 is CASSKVSGEQYF. CDR3 DNA sequence: TGTGCCAGCAGCAAGGTGTCGGGGGAGCAGTACTTC.

The V and J genes are TRBV2 and TRBJ2-2; the D gene is possibly TRBD1 (5 bases). V lost 3 bases and J lost 6, with 11 bases in between. The CDR3 sequence is 14 residues long. The germline gives CDR1 SNHLY, CDR2 FYNNEI. CDR3 coding DNA: TGTGCCAGCAGTGAGACCGCAGGGTCCGGGGAGCTGTTTTTT. Residues: CASSETAGSGELFF.

This clone was detected only a few times. The chain couples TRBV7-2 to TRBJ1-6; D is perhaps TRBD1 (5 bases). Trimming removed 1 base from V and 7 bases from J, with 11 bases in between. Per germline, CDR1 SGHTA and CDR2 FQGNSA. The CDR3 spans 15 residues. In DNA, the CDR3 is TGTGCCAGCAGCTTAGTGGGGACTGAGAATTCACCCCTCCACTTT. As protein: CASSLVGTENSPLHF. The entire variable domain, with the rest obtained from reference TRBV7-2 and TRBJ1-6, is as follows: GAGVSQSPSNKVTEKGKDVELRCDPISGHTALYWYRQSLGQGLEFLIYFQGNSAPDKSGLPSDRFSAERTGGSVSTLTIQRTQQEDSAVYLCASSLVGTENSPLHFGNGTRLTVT.

CDR3 nucleotide sequence: TGTGCCAGCAGCGTAAGGGGGCCCTTAGATACGCAGTATTTT. Encoded protein: CASSVRGPLDTQYF. The chain carries TRBV9 and TRBJ2-3, with TRBD1 matching 7 bases. Unmatched junction bases numbered 4, after V lost 1 base and J lost 5 bases. CDR3 length: 14 residues. Germline CDR1 is SGDLS and CDR2 is YYNGEE.

This sequence joins TRBV11-2 and TRBJ2-2; unclear D gene. V lost 4 bases, J lost 5 bases, and 8 bases lay in between. The CDR3 consists of 13 residues. From germline, CDR1 is SGHAT and CDR2 FQNNGV. CDR3 in amino acids: CASSWRLTGELFF. The CDR3 bases are TGTGCCAGCAGCTGGAGACTGACCGGGGAGCTGTTTTTT.